The entry below gives a single T cell receptor (beta chain) sequence along with its context. The entry originates in a study of cytomegalovirus exposure and HLA in healthy donors. The PCR was carried out with 60 Vbeta primers and 13 Jbeta primers. Only in-frame clones appear in the TCRdb table, and some are missing; sequencing was by immunoSEQ multiplex PCR. Altogether 200,000 to 250,000 clones are present, 70% to 85% being singletons, with the ten largest covering 2.5% to 3.5%. V was pared by 0 bases and J by 8 bases, with 14 bases between. In germline, CDR1 is GTSNPN, CDR2 SVGIG (reference sequence). This CDR3 comprises 15 residues.

The TCR originated in a woman aged 55 to 70 in good health and CMV-seropositive. The chain carries TRBV30 and TRBJ1-6, with D uncertain. The specimen was PBMCs. CDR3 nucleotides: TGTGCCTGGAGTGTCTCACAGACCACCTATTCACCCCTCCACTTT. It translates to CAWSVSQTTYSPLHF.